The 30 T cell receptor beta chains below come from one sample, sequenced in a study of blood T cell repertoires in COVID-19 (dated by TCRdb to 2019 to 2021). Receptors were amplified or captured by the immunoSEQ multiplex PCR assay. TCRdb holds this immuneACCESS table with in-frame rearrangements only. Some clones are missing; in checked studies, unresolved V genes explain under half, and the rest has no known cause. In all, the sample holds over 90,000 clones, and 84% of those were seen once. The ten largest clones represent about an eighth of the sample. Specimen: peripheral blood. The receptors come from a human donor in a cohort sampled during active or convalescent COVID-19.

This clone has just a few counts. The rearrangement joins TRBV7-2 to TRBJ1-5, with D tentatively TRBD1 (6 bases). The CDR3 is 15 amino acids. Germline loops: CDR1 SGHTA, CDR2 FQGNSA. V was pared by 1 base and J by 6 bases, with 13 bases between. CDR3 region: CASSLGRGRGQPQHF. Written as DNA, the CDR3 is TGTGCCAGCAGCTTAGGCAGGGGTAGAGGTCAGCCCCAGCATTTT.

The gene calls are TRBV2 and TRBJ2-1; TRBD1 matches 11 bases. V lost 6 bases to trimming and J lost 9 bases; unmatched junction nucleotides: 7. The CDR3 length is 14 residues. Germline assignment: CDR1 SNHLY and CDR2 FYNNEI. The DNA for the CDR3 is TGTGCCAGCAGCCGCGGACAGGGGGCCGTTGAGCAGTTCTTC. Translating gives CASSRGQGAVEQFF.

J is TRBJ2-5 and V is TRBV21-1; the table's TRBD2 call for D was not verified on the DNA. TRBV21-1 is a pseudogene locus. This CDR3 comprises 17 residues. CDR3 in amino acids: CASSRGLAGPKGETQYF. The CDR3 bases are TGTGCCAGCAGCCGGGGACTAGCGGGCCCAAAAGGGGAGACCCAGTACTTC.

V gene TRBV12-3 or TRBV12-4 combines with J gene TRBJ2-1, with 8 bases fitting TRBD2. V gave up 7 bases and J gave up 2 bases; unmatched junction bases: 1. The CDR3 has 13 residues. The CDR3 protein is CASKAGAYNEQFF. CDR3 nucleotide sequence: TGTGCCAGCAAAGCGGGGGCCTACAATGAGCAGTTCTTC.

This clone occurred once. This rearrangement joins TRBV6-5 to TRBJ1-4; D uncertain. Germline values: CDR1 MNHEY, CDR2 SVGAGI. Trimming stripped 8 bases from V and 3 bases from J, with 16 bases between. The CDR3 has 15 residues. CDR3 in amino acids: CASGWTRGANEKLFF. CDR3 in DNA: TGTGCCAGCGGATGGACTCGCGGGGCTAATGAAAAACTGTTTTTT.

The CDR3 region is CASSPARVGNTEAFF. In DNA form, the CDR3 reads TGTGCCAGTAGTCCCGCCAGGGTAGGCAACACTGAAGCTTTCTTT. J is TRBJ1-1 and V is TRBV19; possible D gene TRBD1, 5 bases. CDR1 and CDR2 (germline): LNHDA, SQIVND (reference sequence). The CDR3 totals 15 residues. The V and J ends lost 5 bases and 2 bases respectively, with 15 bases between them.

The V and J genes are TRBV19 and TRBJ2-7; 7 bases line up with TRBD1. CDR3 length: 14 residues. Germline-derived CDR1 and CDR2 are LNHDA and SQIVND (reference sequence). V shed 4 bases and J 2 bases; nucleotides not matched to a gene: 5. The CDR3 coding sequence is TGTGCCAGTAGTAGGCCAGGGGGAGCCTACGAGCAGTACTTC. Its translation: CASSRPGGAYEQYF.

This chain connects TRBV9 to TRBJ2-5; TRBD1 is a possible D gene (6 bases). This CDR3 comprises 19 residues. V lost 1 base, J lost 4 bases, and 26 bases lay in between. The germline CDR1 and CDR2 sequences are SGDLS and YYNGEE. In nucleotides, the CDR3 is TGTGCCAGCAGCGTATCAACCGGGCACCGGGGCCTAGGGGGAGAGACCCAGTACTTC. The encoded protein is CASSVSTGHRGLGGETQYF.

The chain links TRBV28 to TRBJ1-4; the D is unclear. With 1 base removed from V and 7 bases from J, the gap between germline ends came to 7 bases. Germline values: CDR1 MDHEN, CDR2 SYDVKM. The CDR3 runs to 13 residues. The CDR3 DNA reads as TGTGCCAGCAGTTTATCTATCATTGAAAAACTGTTTTTT. Translated, it gives CASSLSIIEKLFF.

This clone occurred a few times. The gene calls are TRBV5-1 and TRBJ1-1; TRBD1 matches at 8 bases. The CDR3 totals 18 residues. Trimming removed 3 bases from V and 5 bases from J; junction bases left unmatched: 18. In germline, CDR1 is SGHRS, CDR2 YFSETQ. The chain's CDR3 is CASSYHGQGREGGTEAFF. The CDR3 DNA follows: TGCGCCAGCAGCTACCATGGACAGGGTAGAGAGGGAGGTACTGAAGCTTTCTTT.

V usage is TRBV11-3 and J usage is TRBJ2-2; D gene ambiguous. This CDR3 is 14 amino acids long. CDR1 and CDR2 (germline): SGHNT, YENEEA. V was pared by 4 bases and J by 1 base, with 7 bases between. The CDR3 loop is CASSSAGNTGELFF. DNA of the CDR3: TGTGCCAGCAGCTCGGCAGGGAACACCGGGGAGCTGTTTTTT.

This clone was counted once. This chain links TRBV2 with TRBJ2-4, with TRBD1 matching 7 bases. Trimming removed 7 bases from V and 0 bases from J; junction bases left unmatched: 9. Germline assignment: CDR1 SNHLY and CDR2 FYNNEI. This CDR3 has 16 residues. The DNA for the CDR3 is TGTGCCAGCAAGGGGGCAGCGATTCTAGCCAAAAACATTCAGTACTTC. Protein product: CASKGAAILAKNIQYF.

There are a few counts of this clone. The chain is built from TRBV5-1 and TRBJ1-4; TRBD1 is a possible D gene (5 bases). Trimming cost V 0 bases and J 15 bases, with 21 bases left between them. The germline CDR1 and CDR2 sequences are SGHRS and YFSETQ. This CDR3 spans 15 amino acids. The CDR3 region has the DNA TGCGCCAGCAGCTTGGATCGGGGGGATTCGGGGAGTGTGTTTTTT. It encodes CASSLDRGDSGSVFF. The full variable domain, with the rest looked up from reference TRBV5-1 and TRBJ1-4, is KAGVTQTPRYLIKTRGQQVTLSCSPISGHRSVSWYQQTPGQGLQFLFEYFSETQRNKGNFPGRFSGRQFSNSRSEMNVSTLELGDSALYLCASSLDRGDSGSVFFGSGTQLSVL.

The gene calls are TRBV6-6 and TRBJ1-1; 8 bases align to TRBD1. Germline V lookup: CDR1 MNHNY, CDR2 SVGAGI (reference sequence). The length of the CDR3 is 17 residues. The ends lost 5 bases at V and 2 bases at J; junction bases unmatched: 13. The CDR3 sequence is CASSPFMDRAQNTEAFF. The CDR3 DNA is TGTGCCAGCAGTCCCTTTATGGACAGGGCTCAAAACACTGAAGCTTTCTTT.

V and J are TRBV4-1 and TRBJ2-5; 10 nucleotides line up with TRBD2. CDR1 is MGHRA, CDR2 YSYEKL, per germline. The CDR3 is made up of 15 amino acids. Trimming removed 3 bases from V and 2 bases from J; junction bases left unmatched: 3. CDR3 loop: CASSQIAGGQETQYF. As DNA, the CDR3 is TGCGCCAGCAGCCAGATAGCGGGGGGACAAGAGACCCAGTACTTC.

V and J are TRBV7-2 and TRBJ1-2, with D unclear. Germline assignment: CDR1 SGHTA and CDR2 FQGNSA. This CDR3 contains 14 residues. Trimming left V 1 base short and J 4 bases short, with 10 bases between. The CDR3 DNA reads TGTGCCAGCAGCTTAGACCCCTCGGGCTATGGCTACACCTTC. Amino acid sequence: CASSLDPSGYGYTF.

V and J are TRBV5-1 and TRBJ2-2, with D tentatively TRBD2 (5 bases). Germline values: CDR1 SGHRS, CDR2 YFSETQ. The CDR3 has 14 residues. Trimming took 4 bases from V and 1 from J, leaving 8 bases between them. The CDR3 loop is CASSAAGNTGELFF. The DNA for the CDR3 is TGCGCCAGCAGCGCGGCGGGGAACACCGGGGAGCTGTTTTTT.

The chain combines TRBV14 with TRBJ2-3; weak D call: TRBD2 (6 bases). The CDR3 runs 17 residues. V lost 1 base to trimming and J lost 0 bases, with 14 bases between them. The germline V gene has CDR1 SGHDN and CDR2 FVKESK. CDR3 protein: CASSQGRPRGSTDTQYF. The DNA of the CDR3 is TGTGCCAGCAGCCAAGGTCGGCCGCGGGGTAGCACAGATACGCAGTATTTT. Based on the CDR3 plus reference TRBV14 and TRBJ2-3, the full variable domain is EAGVTQFPSHSVIEKGQTVTLRCDPISGHDNLYWYRRVMGKEIKFLLHFVKESKQDESGMPNNRFLAERTGGTYSTLKVQPAELEDSGVYFCASSQGRPRGSTDTQYFGPGTRLTVL.

The chain combines TRBV4-1 with TRBJ1-2, with D possibly matching TRBD1 (6 bases). The V end was cut by 4 bases, the J end by 8 bases, with 14 bases between. The CDR3 has 13 amino acids. CDR1 and CDR2 from the germline V gene are MGHRA and YSYEKL. DNA for the CDR3: TGCGCCAGCAGCCCTACACAGGGTGGCGGCTACACCTTC. Translated, it gives CASSPTQGGGYTF.

The CDR3 loop is CASSQGSVNTEAFF. The DNA of the CDR3 is TGCGCCAGCAGCCAGGGGAGTGTGAACACTGAAGCTTTCTTT. V is TRBV5-1 and J is TRBJ1-1, with D possibly TRBD1 on 6 matching bases. Trimming pared 4 bases from V and 0 bases from J, leaving 10 bases between. Germline V gives CDR1 SGHRS, CDR2 YFSETQ. There are 14 residues in the CDR3.

This chain uses TRBV7-3 with TRBJ1-1, with TRBD1 matching over 7 bases. This CDR3 comprises 14 residues. V lost 5 bases to trimming and J lost 1 base; unmatched junction nucleotides: 4. Germline assignment: CDR1 SGHTA and CDR2 FQGTGA. CDR3 protein: CASSLQGWNTEAFF. The CDR3, as DNA: TGTGCCAGCAGCCTACAGGGGTGGAACACTGAAGCTTTCTTT.

This clone was observed once. The chain links TRBV9 to TRBJ2-6; 7 bases are a match to TRBD1. J was trimmed by 0 bases and V by 2 bases; bases with no gene match: 14. Per germline, CDR1 SGDLS and CDR2 YYNGEE. The CDR3 has 20 residues. The CDR3 loop is CASSVRRGQAFSSGANVLTF. The CDR3 nucleotides are TGTGCCAGCAGCGTGCGAAGAGGACAGGCCTTTAGCTCTGGGGCCAACGTCCTGACTTTC.

The rearrangement joins TRBV6-1 to TRBJ2-2; 11 bases line up with TRBD1. Trimming cost V 6 bases and J 5 bases; bases outside gene matches: 2. Germline V gene lookup returns CDR1 MNHNS and CDR2 SASEGT. This CDR3 has 14 residues. The CDR3 loop reads CASRGTGGTGELFF. The DNA for the CDR3 is TGTGCCAGCAGGGGGACAGGGGGGACCGGGGAGCTGTTTTTT.

The CDR3 spells CASSQHHTGTITDTQYF. The CDR3 DNA reads TGCGCCAGCAGCCAGCATCATACCGGGACAATCACAGATACGCAGTATTTT. The genes are TRBV4-1 and TRBJ2-3, with D possibly matching TRBD1 (6 bases). Germline lookup yields CDR1 MGHRA and CDR2 YSYEKL. The CDR3 contains 17 residues. V was trimmed by 3 bases and J by 2 bases, leaving 18 bases between them.

The genes are TRBV3-1 (or the pseudogene TRBV3-2) and TRBJ2-7; 8 bases match TRBD1. CDR1 and CDR2 (germline): LGHDT, YNNKEL (reference sequence). The CDR3 has 13 residues. The J segment lost 9 bases and the V segment lost 4 bases, leaving 8 bases of the junction unmatched. CDR3: CASSPTGQGSQYF. The CDR3 region has the DNA TGTGCCAGCAGCCCCACAGGACAGGGCTCGCAGTACTTC.

The rearrangement uses TRBV10-2 and TRBJ2-7; possibly TRBD1 for D (6 bases). This CDR3 spans 13 amino acids. Germline CDR1 is WSHSY and CDR2 is SAAADI. The germline V and J ends were trimmed by 0 bases and 4 bases, with 7 bases remaining between them. In DNA, the CDR3 is TGCGCCAGCAGTGAGTCGGGGGCTTACGAGCAGTACTTC. It codes for CASSESGAYEQYF.

The chain combines TRBV5-1 with TRBJ2-1, with 9 bases identical to TRBD2. V dropped 0 bases and J dropped 5; count of bases not matched to a gene: 3. The CDR3 spans 15 residues. CDR1 and CDR2 (germline): SGHRS, YFSETQ. CDR3 residues: CASSLDSGRNNEQFF. For the CDR3, the DNA is TGCGCCAGCAGCTTGGATAGCGGGAGAAACAATGAGCAGTTCTTC.

This rearrangement joins TRBV6-5 to TRBJ2-5; 9 bases fit TRBD1. Germline CDR1 is MNHEY and CDR2 is SVGAGI. The CDR3 is 12 residues long. Germline trimming cut 6 bases from V and 4 bases from J; bases unmatched to any gene: 0. CDR3 bases: TGTGCCAGCAGGGACAGGGGAGAGACCCAGTACTTC. Amino acid sequence: CASRDRGETQYF.

V and J are TRBV7-7 and TRBJ1-2, with D perhaps TRBD1 (6 bases). The V and J ends lost 5 bases and 5 bases respectively, with 18 bases between them. Germline assignment: CDR1 SSHAT and CDR2 FNYEAQ (reference sequence). This CDR3 is built from 15 residues. This chain's CDR3 is CASSPLQGLPYGYTF. The CDR3 region has the DNA TGTGCCAGCAGCCCACTACAGGGTCTGCCGTATGGCTACACCTTC.

V gene TRBV6-6 combines with J gene TRBJ1-1; perhaps TRBD1 as D (5 bases). CDR1 and CDR2 (germline): MNHNY, SVGAGI (reference sequence). Trimming took 0 bases from V and 5 from J, leaving 13 bases between them. This CDR3 spans 15 amino acids. CDR3 sequence (DNA): TGTGCCAGCAGTTACTCGGGGGGAATTTGGACTGAAGCTTTCTTT. This codes for CASSYSGGIWTEAFF.